The 23 T cell receptor beta chains reported below all come from one sample, sequenced in a study of T-cell memory formation after mild COVID-19. TCRdb re-derived calls from the 5' RACE reads in MiXCR, one entry per CDR3 protein. Counted here are a few hundred thousand distinct CDR3 sequences, less than 25% occurring once; the ten biggest clones make up 8.5% to 9%. The sample comprised PBMCs or a T cell subset sorted from them (not recorded which). The receptors shown here come from an adult woman who had mild COVID-19 (a few samples of this study predate the infection). Cell type and time point are not known.

The genes are TRBV10-3 and TRBJ1-1; D not resolved. This CDR3 is 12 amino acids long. Trimming shortened V by 5 bases and J by 11 bases, and 15 bases separated the two germline ends. Germline V gene lookup returns CDR1 ENHRY and CDR2 SYGVKD. The CDR3 spells CAISSSGRGAFF. For the CDR3, the DNA is TGTGCCATCAGTTCAAGCGGCCGAGGGGCTTTCTTT.

This rearrangement joins TRBV5-5 to TRBJ2-4; D is undetermined. V lost 4 bases, J lost 11 bases, and 10 bases lay in between. Germline values: CDR1 SGHKS, CDR2 YYEKEE (reference sequence). The CDR3 is 11 amino acids. The CDR3 region is CASSPLVLQYF. CDR3 bases: TGTGCCAGCAGCCCCCTCGTCCTTCAGTACTTC.

The V gene is TRBV10-3, the J gene TRBJ2-1, with 7 bases matching TRBD2. The CDR3 has 14 residues. The germline gives CDR1 ENHRY, CDR2 SYGVKD. J was trimmed by 3 bases and V by 4 bases; bases with no gene match: 3. In DNA form, the CDR3 reads TGTGCCATCAGTGCCGGACTAGACTACAATGAGCAGTTCTTC. Protein: CAISAGLDYNEQFF.

This rearrangement joins TRBV4-1 to TRBJ2-5, with 11 positions matching TRBD2. The V segment lost 2 bases and the J segment 7 bases; nucleotides outside the gene matches: 6. The CDR3 contains 15 residues. The germline gives CDR1 MGHRA, CDR2 YSYEKL. This chain's CDR3 is CASSQHSGGAATQYF. The CDR3 region has the DNA TGCGCCAGCAGCCAACATAGCGGGGGGGCCGCGACCCAGTACTTC.

The chain combines TRBV5-1 with TRBJ2-1; 9 bases are a match to TRBD1. Germline V lookup: CDR1 SGHRS, CDR2 YFSETQ. V shed 4 bases and J 6 bases; nucleotides not matched to a gene: 8. This CDR3 is built from 15 residues. CDR3 residues: CASSPLGQGSNEQFF. The CDR3 nucleotides read TGCGCCAGCAGCCCCCTGGGACAGGGAAGCAATGAGCAGTTCTTC.

This clonotype was seen more than once but under ten times. The CDR3 protein is CASSPSGESGYTF. CDR3 bases: TGTGCCAGCTCACCATCGGGGGAGAGTGGCTACACCTTC. The rearrangement links TRBV18 to TRBJ1-2; TRBD1 might be the D (5 bases). From germline, CDR1 is KGHSH and CDR2 LQKENI. V lost 2 bases and J 7 bases, leaving 11 bases between the germline ends. The length of the CDR3 is 13 residues.

This clonotype came up a few times. This chain joins TRBV12-3 or TRBV12-4 and TRBJ2-1; a possible D gene is TRBD1 (5 bases). The CDR3 covers 16 residues. The V gene lost 1 base and the J gene lost 0 bases, with 10 bases spanning the gap. For the CDR3, the DNA is TGTGCCAGCAGTTTAGGGGGCCTAAGCTCCTACAATGAGCAGTTCTTC. Protein product: CASSLGGLSSYNEQFF.

This clonotype was observed a handful of times. The gene calls are TRBV29-1 and TRBJ2-5, with D unclear. Germline CDR1 and CDR2: SQVTM and ANQGSEA. With 7 bases removed from V and 2 bases from J, the gap between germline ends came to 17 bases. The CDR3 covers 14 residues. DNA for the CDR3: TGCAGCGCTCTAGGGCCCCCTCCTCAAGAGACCCAGTACTTC. Protein product: CSALGPPPQETQYF. The whole variable domain, filled in from reference TRBV29-1 and TRBJ2-5, reads SAVISQKPSRDICQRGTSLTIQCQVDSQVTMMFWYRQQPGQSLTLIATANQGSEATYESGFVIDKFPISRPNLTFSTLTVSNMSPEDSSIYLCSALGPPPQETQYFGPGTRLLVL.

This clonotype was found many times. The V gene is TRBV23-1, the J gene TRBJ2-5, with 9 bases identical to TRBD1. TRBV23-1 falls under the ORF class, with uncertain function. The CDR3 is 17 residues long. V lost 6 bases, J lost 1 base, and 12 bases stayed unmatched. The CDR3 here is CASSQGPGQGSQETQYF. The DNA of the CDR3 is TGCGCCAGCAGCCAAGGCCCGGGACAGGGTTCCCAAGAGACCCAGTACTTC.

This clonotype was detected only a few times. This chain links TRBV18 with TRBJ2-1; 8 bases match TRBD1. V shed 3 bases and J 8 bases; nucleotides not matched to a gene: 18. The CDR3 totals 18 residues. Germline CDR1 reads KGHSH; CDR2 reads LQKENI. This CDR3 reads CASSPGQVLSGGIDEQFF. The CDR3 DNA is TGTGCCAGCTCACCGGGACAGGTCCTTAGTGGGGGGATCGATGAGCAGTTCTTC.

The gene calls are TRBV5-1 and TRBJ2-5; weak D call: TRBD2 (6 bases). CDR3 length: 17 residues. The germline V and J ends were trimmed by 4 bases and 0 bases, with 19 bases remaining between them. In germline, CDR1 is SGHRS, CDR2 YFSETQ. DNA for the CDR3: TGCGCCAGCAGCCGAATCCCGGGCGGGGTGAACCAAGAGACCCAGTACTTC. It encodes CASSRIPGGVNQETQYF.

The chain links TRBV12-3 or TRBV12-4 to TRBJ1-5; D is perhaps TRBD1 (5 bases). The CDR3 runs 13 residues. V lost 7 bases and J 6 bases, leaving 13 bases between the germline ends. CDR3 sequence reads: CASKKGQGQPQHF. Written as DNA, the CDR3 is TGTGCCAGCAAGAAGGGGCAGGGTCAGCCCCAGCATTTT.

V and J are TRBV3-1 and TRBJ1-1, with D possibly being TRBD1 (5 bases). Germline loops: CDR1 LGHDT, CDR2 YNNKEL (reference sequence). Trimming removed 7 bases from V and 7 bases from J, with 19 bases in between. This CDR3 has 14 residues. The CDR3 coding sequence is TGTGCCAGCACCCGGCGGGGGGAAGGAAGTGAAGCTTTCTTT. It specifies CASTRRGEGSEAFF.

This clonotype showed up just a few times. The rearrangement uses TRBV10-3 and TRBJ1-5, with TRBD1 as a possible D gene (6 bases). V dropped 2 bases and J dropped 6 bases, with 20 bases sitting between them. The CDR3 covers 17 residues. Germline loops: CDR1 ENHRY, CDR2 SYGVKD. The CDR3 sequence is CAISEPTSGTLAQPQHF. CDR3 coding DNA: TGTGCCATCAGTGAGCCGACTAGCGGGACACTGGCTCAGCCCCAGCATTTT.

A few counts support this clonotype. The chain links TRBV4-1 to TRBJ2-1; D call uncertain. V was trimmed by 0 bases and J by 3 bases, leaving 12 bases between them. CDR3 size: 16 residues. Germline CDR1 is MGHRA and CDR2 is YSYEKL. DNA for the CDR3: TGCGCCAGCAGCCAAGATAGCTCTATAATCTACAATGAGCAGTTCTTC. Translated: CASSQDSSIIYNEQFF.

The chain links TRBV11-1 to TRBJ1-1; D may be TRBD1 (6 bases). Trimming stripped 0 bases from V and 4 bases from J, with 15 bases between. Germline CDR1 SGHAT, CDR2 FQDESV (reference sequence). The CDR3 spans 16 residues. DNA for the CDR3: TGTGCCAGCAGCTTAGCATGGAAGCAGGGGCCCACTGAAGCTTTCTTT. It translates to CASSLAWKQGPTEAFF.

This sequence joins TRBV29-1 and TRBJ2-7; tentative D call: TRBD2 (5 bases). Germline V gene data show CDR1 as SQVTM and CDR2 as ANQGSEA. The V gene lost 4 bases and the J gene lost 7 bases, with 20 bases spanning the gap. The CDR3 runs to 14 residues. CDR3 protein: CSVVSDWETWEQYF. The CDR3 coding sequence is TGCAGCGTTGTATCGGACTGGGAAACGTGGGAGCAGTACTTC.

This clonotype was observed a few times. This chain joins TRBV4-3 and TRBJ2-7; possible D gene TRBD2, 7 bases. Trimming stripped 4 bases from V and 1 base from J, with 14 bases between. Germline V gene data show CDR1 as LGHNA and CDR2 as YSLEER. CDR3 length: 15 residues. CDR3 protein: CASSPAEGGSYEQYF. The CDR3 DNA reads TGCGCCAGCAGCCCGGCGGAGGGGGGGTCCTACGAGCAGTACTTC.

This clonotype was seen a handful of times. V is TRBV9 and J is TRBJ2-2, with 8 bases lining up with TRBD1. CDR3 size: 15 residues. Germline V gene lookup returns CDR1 SGDLS and CDR2 YYNGEE. Trimming took 0 bases from V and 4 from J; bases not matched to a gene: 2. The CDR3 reads CASSVAQGGTGELFF. The CDR3 nucleotides read TGTGCCAGCAGCGTAGCACAGGGGGGCACCGGGGAGCTGTTTTTT.

The chain links TRBV9 to TRBJ2-3; the D gene is possibly TRBD2 (6 bases). The CDR3 is 16 residues long. Germline-derived CDR1 and CDR2 are SGDLS and YYNGEE. Trimming took off 0 bases at V and 1 base at J, with 12 bases between the two ends. The CDR3 region is CASSVATAGRTDTQYF. For the CDR3, the DNA is TGTGCCAGCAGCGTAGCTACTGCGGGACGCACAGATACGCAGTATTTT.

The V call is TRBV7-6, the J call TRBJ2-7; 13 positions match TRBD2. This CDR3 has 18 residues. J was trimmed by 5 bases and V by 0 bases; bases with no gene match: 10. Germline CDR1 is SGHVS and CDR2 is FNYEAQ. CDR3 sequence: CASSLAGLAGRTANEQYF. CDR3 DNA sequence: TGTGCCAGCAGCTTAGCGGGACTAGCGGGAAGAACCGCCAACGAGCAGTACTTC.

This clonotype was seen only a few times. V and J are TRBV4-2 and TRBJ2-3; D is uncertain. V was clipped by 1 base and J by 3 bases, with 11 bases between them. Germline loops: CDR1 LGHNA, CDR2 YNFKEQ. The CDR3 covers 15 residues. CDR3 sequence: CASSQVTKSTDTQYF. CDR3 bases: TGTGCCAGCAGCCAAGTCACTAAATCGACAGATACGCAGTATTTT.

This clonotype came up a few times. V gene TRBV7-9 combines with J gene TRBJ1-6, with 7 bases lining up with TRBD1. Germline values: CDR1 SEHNR, CDR2 FQNEAQ (reference sequence). The CDR3 totals 14 residues. V lost 5 bases to trimming and J lost 8 bases; unmatched junction nucleotides: 6. CDR3 amino acids: CASSATGWDSPLHF. Here the CDR3 DNA reads TGTGCCAGCAGCGCGACAGGGTGGGATTCACCCCTCCACTTT.